This record covers a single T cell receptor (beta chain). This CDR3 spans 15 amino acids. The ends were cut back, 2 bases at V and 3 bases at J, with 16 bases in the middle. The V gene's germline CDR1 is GTSNPN and CDR2 SVGIG (reference sequence). In the source study's methods: Reference gene primers were amplified, and this amplification served to estimate nucleated cell counts. The method was immunoSEQ multiplex PCR; TCRdb's version includes in-frame clones alone and lacks a portion of them. That table is the source of V, J and clone size, and D and trimming were worked out from the DNA. The profile shows fewer than 300,000 clones, roughly 90% of them singletons. This record belongs to a study of blood T cell repertoires in COVID-19.

This receptor was identified in a woman in her 30s who had recovered from COVID-19. Material: PBMCs or T cells enriched from blood (not recorded which). The chain links TRBV30 to TRBJ1-1, with D unclear. As DNA, the CDR3 is TGTGCCTGGAGTCTATGGGGAGGCCAGGACACTGAAGCTTTCTTT. As protein: CAWSLWGGQDTEAFF.